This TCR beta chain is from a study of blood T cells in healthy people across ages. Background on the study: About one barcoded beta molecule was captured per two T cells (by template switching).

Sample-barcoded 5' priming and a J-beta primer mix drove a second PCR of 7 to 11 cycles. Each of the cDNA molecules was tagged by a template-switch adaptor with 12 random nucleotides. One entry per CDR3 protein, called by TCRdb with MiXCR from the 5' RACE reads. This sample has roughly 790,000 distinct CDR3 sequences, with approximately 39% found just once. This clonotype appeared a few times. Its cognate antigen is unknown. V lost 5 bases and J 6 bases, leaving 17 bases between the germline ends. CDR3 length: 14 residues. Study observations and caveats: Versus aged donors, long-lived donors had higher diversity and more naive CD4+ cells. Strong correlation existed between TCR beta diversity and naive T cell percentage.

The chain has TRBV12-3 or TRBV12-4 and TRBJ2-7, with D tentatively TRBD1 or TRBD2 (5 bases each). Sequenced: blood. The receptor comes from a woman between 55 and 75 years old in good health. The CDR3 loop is CASSDRDGFGEQYF. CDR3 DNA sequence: TGTGCCAGCAGTGACCGGGACGGCTTTGGCGAGCAGTACTTC.